This passage covers 15 T cell receptor beta chains from one sample sequenced in a study of siplizumab effects on memory and regulatory T cells. Sequenced by immunoSEQ multiplex PCR; TCRdb stores in-frame clones only, minus some. The table includes 85,000 to 130,000 clones, under 95% detected once. The material sequenced was Tregs sorted from blood. The source is a human donor in good health.

The chain combines TRBV19 with TRBJ2-7; 7 bases are a match to TRBD1. The ends lost 2 bases at V and 6 bases at J; junction bases unmatched: 10. The CDR3 is made up of 15 amino acids. CDR1 is LNHDA and CDR2 is SQIVND in the germline V gene (reference sequence). CDR3 in DNA: TGTGCCAGTAGTATAACTAGGGGGCTTATTTCCGAGCAGTACTTC. As protein: CASSITRGLISEQYF.

Written as DNA, the CDR3 is TGTGCCAGCAGCCCCCGTGGACTAGCGGGAAACCTCTACGAGCAGTACTTC. It codes for CASSPRGLAGNLYEQYF. This chain connects TRBV11-2 to TRBJ2-7; TRBD2 aligns across 12 bases. V was clipped by 5 bases and J by 3 bases; unmatched bases: 11. Germline V lookup: CDR1 SGHAT, CDR2 FQNNGV. The CDR3 sequence is 17 residues long.

The chain employs TRBV7-3 and TRBJ2-1; perhaps TRBD2 as D (6 bases). The CDR3 has 15 residues. The V and J ends lost 4 bases and 10 bases respectively, with 20 bases between them. Looked up from germline, CDR1 is SGHTA and CDR2 is FQGTGA. The CDR3 region is CASSSGGRGWEEQFF. The CDR3 DNA follows: TGTGCCAGCAGCTCCGGCGGGCGGGGATGGGAGGAGCAGTTCTTC.

V gene TRBV6-1 combines with J gene TRBJ1-2; D possibly corresponds to TRBD1 (5 bases). Trimming cost V 3 bases and J 4 bases, with 24 bases left between them. Germline assignment: CDR1 MNHNS and CDR2 SASEGT. This CDR3 region has 18 residues. DNA for the CDR3: TGTGCCAGCAGTGATAACGGACCAAGTGGGGGGGTAATCTATGGCTACACCTTC. Translation: CASSDNGPSGGVIYGYTF.

The chain combines TRBV18 with TRBJ1-2; the D is unclear. CDR1 and CDR2 from the germline V gene are KGHSH and LQKENI. The CDR3 covers 14 residues. V dropped 3 bases and J dropped 8 bases, with 16 bases sitting between them. In DNA form, the CDR3 reads TGTGCCAGCTCACCCATCGAGAAGGGCGTGGGCTACACCTTC. Protein: CASSPIEKGVGYTF.

The V and J genes are TRBV19 and TRBJ2-1; 9 nucleotides match TRBD2. The CDR3 is 13 amino acids. V gave up 4 bases and J gave up 5 bases; unmatched junction bases: 0. Germline-derived CDR1 and CDR2 are LNHDA and SQIVND (reference sequence). The CDR3 loop is CASSRTSDNEQFF. The CDR3 bases are TGTGCCAGTAGTAGGACTAGCGACAATGAGCAGTTCTTC.

The rearrangement joins TRBV7-3 to TRBJ2-1; 9 bases map to TRBD2. Germline-derived CDR1 and CDR2 are SGHTA and FQGTGA. This CDR3 is built from 13 residues. V was pared by 3 bases and J by 7 bases, with 1 base of the junction left unmatched. CDR3 loop: CASSFSGRNEQFF. The CDR3 region has the DNA TGTGCCAGCAGCTTTAGCGGGAGAAATGAGCAGTTCTTC.

This clone was seen once. The chain carries TRBV7-8 and TRBJ2-6; D is undetermined. Trimming left V 1 base short and J 4 bases short, with 20 bases between. Germline values: CDR1 SGHVS, CDR2 FQNEAQ. The CDR3 has 19 amino acids. CDR3 DNA sequence: TGTGCCAGCAGCTTAGTTTCCGGCTTCTGGGTAGGGGGGGCCAACGTCCTGACTTTC. Protein sequence: CASSLVSGFWVGGANVLTF.

The chain joins TRBV19 to TRBJ1-1; D may be TRBD1 (5 bases). From germline, CDR1 is LNHDA and CDR2 SQIVND (reference sequence). The CDR3 runs to 15 residues. V was trimmed by 5 bases and J by 2 bases, leaving 15 bases between them. CDR3 sequence reads: CASSHLGRKNTEAFF. CDR3 nucleotides: TGTGCCAGTAGTCACTTGGGACGGAAAAACACTGAAGCTTTCTTT.

CDR3 loop: CASSFSGRAPDTQYF. The CDR3 nucleotides read TGTGCCAGCAGCTTCTCCGGGAGGGCCCCAGATACGCAGTATTTT. The chain employs TRBV7-3 and TRBJ2-3; 8 bases fit TRBD2. J lost 4 bases, V lost 3 bases, and 6 bases had no gene match. Germline V lookup: CDR1 SGHTA, CDR2 FQGTGA. This CDR3 has 15 residues.

The chain carries TRBV6-1 and TRBJ2-2; possibly TRBD1 or TRBD2 for D (5 bases each). The V end lost 3 bases, the J end lost 5 bases, and 19 bases lay between the germline ends. The CDR3 has 17 amino acids. From germline, CDR1 is MNHNS and CDR2 SASEGT. CDR3 amino acids: CASSDVMVGTVTGELFF. For the CDR3, the DNA is TGTGCCAGCAGTGATGTCATGGTCGGGACGGTTACCGGGGAGCTGTTTTTT.

This clone has a single count. The V gene is TRBV10-1, the J gene TRBJ2-3; D assignment may be TRBD1 or TRBD2 (5 bases each). The CDR3 has 14 amino acids. CDR1 and CDR2 from the germline V gene are WNHNN and SYGVQD (reference sequence). The ends were cut back, 6 bases at V and 6 bases at J, with 16 bases in the middle. The CDR3 region has the DNA TGCGCCAGCAGACCGGGACCCCCGAGCGATACGCAGTATTTT. This sequence encodes CASRPGPPSDTQYF.

This chain joins TRBV6-5 and TRBJ2-2; D call uncertain. Per the germline V gene, CDR1 is MNHEY and CDR2 is SVGAGI. The V gene lost 6 bases and the J gene lost 6 bases, with 8 bases spanning the gap. CDR3 size: 12 residues. The chain's CDR3 is CASRTGPGELFF. In DNA form, the CDR3 reads TGTGCCAGCAGAACCGGGCCCGGGGAGCTGTTTTTT.

V is TRBV5-1 and J is TRBJ2-3; the D is unclear. CDR3 size: 14 residues. Germline V gives CDR1 SGHRS, CDR2 YFSETQ. Deletions cut 3 bases from V and 2 bases from J, with 10 bases between. CDR3 residues: CASSYEGNTDTQYF. CDR3 nucleotide sequence: TGCGCCAGCAGCTACGAAGGGAACACAGATACGCAGTATTTT.

The table lists this clone with a count of one. The V call is TRBV4-1, the J call TRBJ2-3; D is unclear. Germline V CDR1 and CDR2: MGHRA, YSYEKL. The CDR3 is made up of 14 amino acids. Trimming removed 1 base at V and 0 bases at J, with 5 bases between. CDR3 sequence reads: CASSQGPSTDTQYF. The DNA of the CDR3 is TGCGCCAGCAGCCAAGGTCCTAGCACAGATACGCAGTATTTT.